Listed below are T cell receptor beta chains from one sample, sequenced in a study of T cell changes during pregnancy in multiple sclerosis. This table comes from immunoSEQ multiplex PCR, and its TCRdb copy is limited to in-frame clones, with some not included. The data contain 75,000 to 95,000 clones, less than 95% of them singletons. Sequenced material: peripheral blood, taken before pregnancy. These receptors were collected from a female donor with multiple sclerosis, enrolled in a pregnancy study. Each CDR3 is given with its conserved first and last residue. The D gene is left open where the match is weak. Clone size is stated in some rows and not others, as once, few, many or a class when expanded.

TRBD2	TRBV28	NA	TRBJ2-7	TGTGCCAGCACCCCGGGCGGGAGCATGGACTACGAGCAGTACTTC	CASTPGGSMDYEQYF
TRBD1	TRBV5-1	NA	TRBJ2-5	TGCGCCAGCAGCATACGACAGGGCGGGGAGACCCAGTACTTC	CASSIRQGGETQYF
NA	TRBV19	few	TRBJ1-1	TGTGCCAGTAGTATTGGAGACGGTGAAGCTTTCTTT	CASSIGDGEAFF
NA	TRBV27	NA	TRBJ1-2	TGTGCCAGCAGCCCCGGAGTGGTTAACTATGGCTACACCTTC	CASSPGVVNYGYTF
TRBD2	TRBV27	NA	TRBJ2-1	TGTGCCAGCATCTCTAAGCCGGGACTAGGCTACAATGAGCAGTTCTTC	CASISKPGLGYNEQFF
TRBD1	TRBV27	NA	TRBJ1-5	TGTGCCAGCGCCCACGACAGGGTTTCAGGCAATCAGCCCCAGCATTTT	CASAHDRVSGNQPQHF
NA	TRBV5-4	once	TRBJ2-2	TGTGCCAGCAGCTCCCCGGGCCGGGGGGCAGCCGGGGAGCTGTTTTTT	CASSSPGRGAAGELFF
NA	TRBV12-5	once	TRBJ2-1	TGTGCTAGTGGCCCGGAGGGGCACTACAATGAGCAGTTCTTC	CASGPEGHYNEQFF
TRBD2	TRBV4-3	NA	TRBJ2-3	TGCGCCAGCAGCCCGAACATAGCGGGGATTAGCACAGATACGCAGTATTTT	CASSPNIAGISTDTQYF
NA	TRBV28	NA	TRBJ2-3	TGTGCCAGCAGTAATAAGCGGCCTTCCACAGATACGCAGTATTTT	CASSNKRPSTDTQYF
NA	TRBV28	few	TRBJ1-1	TGTGCCAGCAGGTACAGGTTCACTGAAGCTTTCTTT	CASRYRFTEAFF
TRBD2	TRBV6-5	NA	TRBJ2-7	TGTGCCAGCAGTGGGTTAGCGGGGGAGGGCGAGCAGTACTTC	CASSGLAGEGEQYF
NA	TRBV29-1	NA	TRBJ1-1	TGCAGCGTTGAGCGGCTACCTGAAGCTTTCTTT	CSVERLPEAFF
NA	TRBV21-1	NA	TRBJ2-1	TGTGCCAGCAGCAAATCCCCCCGCCAGGCCGGGGGTAGTGAGCAGTTCTTC	CASSKSPRQAGGSEQFF
NA	TRBV11-2	NA	TRBJ2-7	TGTGCCAGCAGCTTCTCCCGGGACACCTTCTCCTACGAGCAGTACTTC	CASSFSRDTFSYEQYF
TRBD1	TRBV5-1	NA	TRBJ1-4	TGCGCCAGCAGCTTGGTTCAGGGGGCAAATGAAAAACTGTTTTTT	CASSLVQGANEKLFF
TRBD1	TRBV9	NA	TRBJ1-6	TGTGCCAGCAGCGTAGAGGGATGGTGGTCCGGGACAGGAGATTCACCCCTCCACTTT	CASSVEGWWSGTGDSPLHF
TRBD1	TRBV18	NA	TRBJ1-4	TGTGCCAGCTCACCAGAGACAGGGGGCAGCGAAAAACTGTTTTTT	CASSPETGGSEKLFF
TRBD1	TRBV6-1	NA	TRBJ1-5	TGTGCCAGCAGTGAACTTACGACAGGGGGCCTTAATCAGCCCCAGCATTTT	CASSELTTGGLNQPQHF
NA	TRBV6-5	NA	TRBJ1-5	TGTGCCAGCAGTTACTCGCGGAATCAGCCCCAGCATTTT	CASSYSRNQPQHF
NA	TRBV5-1	NA	TRBJ1-5	TGCGCCAGCAGCATCGGGGGTAGCAATCAGCCCCAGCATTTT	CASSIGGSNQPQHF
TRBD1	TRBV19	few	TRBJ1-4	TGTGCCAGTAGCACCGGGACAGGGTTGGGAAAACTGTTTTTT	CASSTGTGLGKLFF
TRBD1	TRBV29-1	NA	TRBJ2-1	TGCAGCGTGTGTCGACAGGGTGGTGGATCCTACAATGAGCAGTTCTTC	CSVCRQGGGSYNEQFF
TRBD1	TRBV6-6	NA	TRBJ2-5	TGTGCCAGCAGGGACAGGGTTGGAGAGACCCAGTACTTC	CASRDRVGETQYF
NA	TRBV10-3	NA	TRBJ2-7	TGTGCCATCAGTGACACCTACGAGCAGTACTTC	CAISDTYEQYF
NA	TRBV19	few	TRBJ1-1	TGTGCCAGTCAGATGTTGAACACTGAAGCTTTCTTT	CASQMLNTEAFF
NA	TRBV27	NA	TRBJ1-5	TGTGCCAGCAGTTCTTGGGACAATAGCAATCAGCCCCAGCATTTT	CASSSWDNSNQPQHF
TRBD2	TRBV4-2	NA	TRBJ2-5	TGTGCCAGCAGCCAGGGTACTAGCGGGGGCGAGGGGGGAGAGACCCAGTACTTC	CASSQGTSGGEGGETQYF
NA	TRBV9	NA	TRBJ1-5	TGTGCCAGCAGCGAAACAGTCAATCAGCCCCAGCATTTT	CASSETVNQPQHF
NA	TRBV5-6	NA	TRBJ1-4	TGTGCCAGCAGCTCCGACAGTAATGAAAAACTGTTTTTT	CASSSDSNEKLFF
NA	TRBV4-3	NA	TRBJ1-2	TGCGCCAGCAGCCAAGATGGGGCCCCGGGTGACTATGGCTACACCTTC	CASSQDGAPGDYGYTF
NA	TRBV19	NA	TRBJ1-1	TGTGCCAGTAGTAACGGGGGGGCCGGAACTGAAGCTTTCTTT	CASSNGGAGTEAFF
TRBD1	TRBV4-3	NA	TRBJ1-1	TGCGCCAGCAGCCAAGTGAATCTCAGGGGGCGTAAAATGTTTATCACTGAAGCTTTCTTT	CASSQVNLRGRKMFITEAFF
TRBD2	TRBV29-1	NA	TRBJ2-2	TGCAGCGTTGAAATGTCCGGGGGGGCGGTCCCCGGGGAGCTGTTTTTT	CSVEMSGGAVPGELFF
TRBD1	TRBV7-3	once	TRBJ2-7	TGTGCCAGCAGCCTGTCAGGGGGCGGGTCCTACGAGCAGTACTTC	CASSLSGGGSYEQYF
TRBD2	TRBV12-5	NA	TRBJ2-7	TGTGCTAGTGGTTTGGTATCGGGAGGGCTCTACGAGCAGTACTTC	CASGLVSGGLYEQYF
TRBD2	TRBV28	NA	TRBJ2-7	TGTGCCAGCAGACTAGCGGCCTACGAGCAGTACTTC	CASRLAAYEQYF
NA	TRBV21-1	NA	TRBJ2-7	TGTGCCAGCCACAGGACAGCCCGCGACGAGCAGTACTTC	CASHRTARDEQYF
NA	TRBV7-8	NA	TRBJ2-7	TGTGCCAGCAGCTTAGGTACAGGAGGGGAGCAGTACTTC	CASSLGTGGEQYF
TRBD2	TRBV5-1	NA	TRBJ2-1	TGCGCCAGCAGCTTGAATAGCGGGGGGGCTCTTTACAATGAGCAGTTCTTC	CASSLNSGGALYNEQFF
TRBD1	TRBV11-2	NA	TRBJ1-2	TGTGCCAGCAGCACTACGACAGGGTGGGAAAGCTATGGCTACACCTTC	CASSTTTGWESYGYTF
NA	TRBV4-2	NA	TRBJ2-7	TGTGCCAGCAGCCAAGAAATCGACAGGTACCACGAGCAGTACTTC	CASSQEIDRYHEQYF
NA	TRBV18	once	TRBJ1-1	TGTGCCAGCTCACCACCCGTTAACACTGAAGCTTTCTTT	CASSPPVNTEAFF
NA	TRBV7-7	NA	TRBJ2-5	TGTGCCAGCAGCCGTCTCCCCCCTAGAGAGACCCAGTACTTC	CASSRLPPRETQYF
TRBD1	TRBV4-1	NA	TRBJ2-3	TGCGCCAGCAGCCAGACAGGGGTGAGAGCAGATACGCAGTATTTT	CASSQTGVRADTQYF
TRBD1	TRBV19	once	TRBJ2-6	TGTGCCAGCGAGACAGGGACAATAGTCTCTGGGGCCAACGTCCTGACTTTC	CASETGTIVSGANVLTF
TRBD1	TRBV18	once	TRBJ1-1	TGTGCCAGCTCACCTAGGCCCTTCAGAACAACCGGGACAGGTATCACTGAAGCTTTCTTT	CASSPRPFRTTGTGITEAFF
TRBD1	TRBV4-1	NA	TRBJ1-6	TGCGCCAGCAGCCAAGATTCCCCGACAGGGTATTCACCCCTCCACTTT	CASSQDSPTGYSPLHF
NA	TRBV29-1	NA	TRBJ1-2	TGCAGCCTTTTTGGGAGTTCCTATGGCTACACCTTC	CSLFGSSYGYTF
NA	TRBV25-1	NA	TRBJ1-4	TGTGCCAGCAGTGAACTTAGTGAAAAACTGTTTTTT	CASSELSEKLFF